This T cell receptor beta chain stems from a study of T cell responses to AZD1222 COVID-19 vaccine. A word on this clone: As yet, its antigen is unknown.

Profiling relied on immunoSEQ multiplex PCR, and the TCRdb table lists in-frame clones only, not all of them. Of 130,000 or so clones listed, more than 80% are singletons. Study results and limitations: Spike-specific TCR repertoires showed rising breadth and depth after two AZD1222 doses. Just a handful of AZD1222 recipients were seropositive at baseline. Dominant CD4 TCR responses targeted spike regions 160-218 and 743-854. Targets within unmutated variant regions were reportedly found for nearly half of spike-specific TCRs.

The V and J ends lost 5 bases and 5 bases, in that order; junction bases with no gene match: 8. Per the germline V gene, CDR1 is LGHNA and CDR2 is YSLEER. This CDR3 region has 15 residues. The clonotype originates from an adult who received the MenACWY meningococcal vaccine as a control. The material was peripheral blood, obtained 28 days after the second dose of the MenACWY control vaccine. This chain joins TRBV4-3 and TRBJ1-1, with 10 bases fitting TRBD1. This chain's CDR3 is CASSTATGGVTEAFF. CDR3 sequence (DNA): TGCGCCAGCAGCACGGCGACAGGGGGCGTGACTGAAGCTTTCTTT.